Shown below are 17 T cell receptor beta chains from a single sample sequenced in a study of molecular identifiers for immune sequencing clone quantification. TCRdb ran MiXCR on the PCR reads and lists one entry per CDR3 protein. This table has approximately 500,000 distinct CDR3 sequences, roughly 24% appearing once. Material for sequencing was naive CD8+ T cells from blood, with Jurkat cell RNA spiked in. Subset: FACS-sorted CD8+CD4-CCR7+CD45RA+ naive T cells. These receptors all come from a human donor in good health. Some libraries in this study had Jurkat cell RNA spiked in.

This clonotype has at least ten counts. V gene TRBV5-1 combines with J gene TRBJ2-7; unclear D gene. CDR1 is SGHRS and CDR2 is YFSETQ in the germline V gene. V lost 0 bases to trimming and J lost 2 bases, with 9 bases between them. CDR3 length: 14 amino acids. CDR3 residues: CASSLGSVTYEQYF. The CDR3 bases are TGCGCCAGCAGCTTGGGGTCAGTCACCTACGAGCAGTACTTC.

This clonotype was picked up many times. The genes are TRBV2 and TRBJ1-1; D unclear. Germline CDR1 and CDR2: SNHLY and FYNNEI. V was pared by 3 bases and J by 2 bases, with 4 bases between. There are 12 residues in the CDR3. CDR3 bases: TGTGCCAGCAGTGATCCCAACACTGAAGCTTTCTTT. Its translation is CASSDPNTEAFF.

This clonotype was observed a few times. The chain recombines TRBV7-9 with TRBJ1-1, with D possibly matching TRBD1 (5 bases). The CDR3 is 14 residues long. In germline, CDR1 is SEHNR, CDR2 FQNEAQ (reference sequence). Trimming pared 9 bases from V and 4 bases from J, leaving 18 bases between. CDR3 sequence (DNA): TGTGCCAGTAACATGGGGGGACTGAGCACTGAAGCTTTCTTT. Translated, it gives CASNMGGLSTEAFF. Complete variable domain (other parts from reference TRBV7-9 and TRBJ1-1): DTGVSQNPRHKITKRGQNVTFRCDPISEHNRLYWYRQTLGQGPEFLTYFQNEAQLEKSRLLSDRFSAERPKGSFSTLEIQRTEQGDSAMYLCASNMGGLSTEAFFGQGTRLTVV.

This chain links TRBV4-1 with TRBJ2-2; D perhaps matches TRBD2 (6 bases). The CDR3 has 17 amino acids. V was shortened by 5 bases and J by 4 bases, with 20 bases between the two germline ends. Germline loops: CDR1 MGHRA, CDR2 YSYEKL. CDR3 region: CASSRAGPGLITGELFF. The DNA for the CDR3 is TGCGCCAGCAGCAGGGCCGGGCCGGGACTCATCACCGGGGAGCTGTTTTTT.

This clonotype was detected ten times or more. The CDR3 loop is CASSLRGEGNEQFF. CDR3 DNA sequence: TGTGCCAGCAGTCTTCGGGGTGAGGGCAATGAGCAGTTCTTC. V and J are TRBV6-5 and TRBJ2-1, with D possibly matching TRBD2 (5 bases). CDR1 is MNHEY, CDR2 SVGAGI, per germline. The CDR3 is made up of 14 amino acids. Trimming removed 5 bases from V and 6 bases from J, with 14 bases in between.

This clonotype was picked up a small number of times. The V gene is TRBV28, the J gene TRBJ2-1, with D unresolved. Germline CDR1 is MDHEN and CDR2 is SYDVKM. Trimming removed 7 bases from V and 0 bases from J, with 10 bases in between. The CDR3 runs 14 residues. DNA for the CDR3: TGTGCCAGCAAGTCTCTTAGCTCCTACAATGAGCAGTTCTTC. This translates into CASKSLSSYNEQFF. Full variable domain (missing parts from reference TRBV28 and TRBJ2-1): DVKVTQSSRYLVKRTGEKVFLECVQDMDHENMFWYRQDPGLGLRLIYFSYDVKMKEKGDIPEGYSVSREKKERFSLILESASTNQTSMYLCASKSLSSYNEQFFGPGTRLTVL.

This clonotype has just a few counts. The rearrangement uses TRBV6-5 and TRBJ2-7; D is unresolved. Per germline, CDR1 MNHEY and CDR2 SVGAGI. V lost 2 bases and J 0 bases, leaving 14 bases between the germline ends. The CDR3 contains 16 residues. Written as DNA, the CDR3 is TGTGCCAGCAGTTACCCCTCCGATGAGAACTCCTACGAGCAGTACTTC. Residues: CASSYPSDENSYEQYF.

V usage is TRBV4-1 and J usage is TRBJ2-7; D gene uncertain. Germline V gives CDR1 MGHRA, CDR2 YSYEKL. With 4 bases removed from V and 6 bases from J, the gap between germline ends came to 25 bases. This CDR3 has 17 residues. The CDR3 nucleotides are TGCGCCAGCAGCCGATCTGGTCTCCCGGACCAGCTCTCCGAGCAGTACTTC. Translation: CASSRSGLPDQLSEQYF.

This clonotype appeared a few times. V is TRBV5-5 and J is TRBJ1-1, with no clear D. Looked up from germline, CDR1 is SGHKS and CDR2 is YYEKEE (reference sequence). V was pared by 0 bases and J by 0 bases, with 9 bases between. The CDR3 covers 15 residues. The CDR3 loop is CASSLDSNMNTEAFF. In DNA, the CDR3 is TGTGCCAGCAGCTTGGATTCAAATATGAACACTGAAGCTTTCTTT. The whole variable domain, filled in from reference TRBV5-5 and TRBJ1-1, reads DAGVTQSPTHLIKTRGQQVTLRCSPISGHKSVSWYQQVLGQGPQFIFQYYEKEERGRGNFPDRFSARQFPNYSSELNVNALLLGDSALYLCASSLDSNMNTEAFFGQGTRLTVV.

At least ten counts were recorded for this clonotype. The chain carries TRBV2 and TRBJ2-3, with 12 bases that match TRBD2. CDR1 is SNHLY and CDR2 is FYNNEI in the germline V gene. V was clipped by 2 bases and J by 6 bases; unmatched bases: 9. The CDR3 has 17 amino acids. The CDR3 DNA sequence: TGTGCCAGCAGTGAAAGCCGTCTAGCGGGGGGGCTTGATACGCAGTATTTT. Its translation is CASSESRLAGGLDTQYF.

There are a few counts of this clonotype. CDR3 in amino acids: CASSHRIPRGNQPQHF. DNA for the CDR3: TGCGCCAGCAGCCATAGAATTCCTAGGGGGAATCAGCCCCAGCATTTT. The chain links TRBV4-3 to TRBJ1-5; D possibly corresponds to TRBD1 (6 bases). Germline loops: CDR1 LGHNA, CDR2 YSLEER. The CDR3 is made up of 16 amino acids. V lost 3 bases and J 4 bases, leaving 16 bases between the germline ends.

A word on this clonotype: This may be a read error: a much more frequent sequence differs by one nucleotide. The chain is built from TRBV7-9 and TRBJ2-5; perhaps TRBD1 as D (5 bases). Trimming left V 4 bases short and J 2 bases short, with 17 bases between. CDR1 and CDR2 from the germline V gene are SEHNR and FQNEAQ (reference sequence). The CDR3 contains 16 residues. CDR3 bases: TGTGCCAGCAGCTCATTATCCGTGCAGGGACAAGAGACCCAGTACTTC. Its protein product is CASSSLSVQGQETQYF.

Comments on this clonotype: The conserved phenylalanine or tryptophan normally closing the CDR3 is absent here, so this likely arose from a read error. The gene calls are TRBV27 and TRBJ2-5; D tentatively fits TRBD1 or TRBD2 (6 bases each). Germline V gene data show CDR1 as MNHEY and CDR2 as SMNVEV (reference sequence). This CDR3 comprises 16 residues. The V gene lost 5 bases and the J gene lost 0 bases, with 16 bases spanning the gap. CDR3 DNA: TGTGCCAGCAGTGCAGGGGAGGTTGGGTACCAAGAGACCCAGTACTAC. This codes for CASSAGEVGYQETQYY.

This clonotype showed up many times. The chain uses TRBV28 and TRBJ2-7; D is ambiguous. This CDR3 has 11 amino acids. CDR1 is MDHEN, CDR2 SYDVKM, per germline. V was pared by 5 bases and J by 6 bases, with 8 bases between. The CDR3 reads CASSNAVEQYF. CDR3 DNA: TGTGCCAGCAGTAATGCGGTCGAGCAGTACTTC.

With regard to this clonotype: An end of the junction does not agree with germline; a read error may underlie this. The chain carries TRBV4-3 and TRBJ2-7; possibly TRBD1 or TRBD2 for D (5 bases each). The CDR3 loop spans 14 amino acids. Per the germline V gene, CDR1 is LGHNA and CDR2 is YSLEER. The CDR3 nucleotides are TGCGCCAGCAGCCGAGGTTCCCGGGGCTGCGAGCGGTGCTTC. It is translated as CASSRGSRGCERCF.

This clonotype was seen many times. This CDR3 is CSVEDLSQGKTEAFF. CDR3 DNA: TGCAGCGTTGAAGATCTCTCACAGGGTAAAACTGAAGCTTTCTTT. The chain links TRBV29-1 to TRBJ1-1, with TRBD1 as a possible D gene (6 bases). The CDR3 is 15 residues long. In germline, CDR1 is SQVTM, CDR2 ANQGSEA. Trimming shortened V by 0 bases and J by 5 bases, and 16 bases separated the two germline ends.

This clonotype was picked up a small number of times. This chain uses TRBV24-1 with TRBJ2-1; 7 nucleotides agree with TRBD2. The CDR3 loop spans 14 amino acids. V lost 9 bases to trimming and J lost 2 bases; unmatched junction nucleotides: 6. CDR1 and CDR2 (germline): KGHDR, SFDVKD. CDR3 coding DNA: TGTGCCACCGAGGGAGCGGGGACCTACAATGAGCAGTTCTTC. Its protein is CATEGAGTYNEQFF.